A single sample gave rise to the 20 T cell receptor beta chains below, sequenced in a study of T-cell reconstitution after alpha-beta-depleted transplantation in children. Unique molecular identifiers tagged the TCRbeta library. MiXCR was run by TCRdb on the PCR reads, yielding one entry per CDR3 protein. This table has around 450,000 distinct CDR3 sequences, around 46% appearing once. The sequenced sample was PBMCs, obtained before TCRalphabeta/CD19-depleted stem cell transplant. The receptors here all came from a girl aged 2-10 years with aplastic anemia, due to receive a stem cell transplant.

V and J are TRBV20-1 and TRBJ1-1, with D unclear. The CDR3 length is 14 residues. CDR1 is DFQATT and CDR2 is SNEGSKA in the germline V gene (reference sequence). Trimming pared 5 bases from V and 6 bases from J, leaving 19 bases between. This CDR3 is CSAPISVSPPEAFF. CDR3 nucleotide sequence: TGCAGTGCTCCCATATCCGTGTCCCCTCCTGAAGCTTTCTTT.

This CDR3 reads CASSPTHRLSGRTNVEQFF. CDR3 coding DNA: TGTGCCAGCAGCCCTACCCACCGCCTTAGCGGGAGGACTAATGTAGAGCAGTTCTTC. The chain carries TRBV7-3 and TRBJ2-1, with 10 positions matching TRBD2. The CDR3 runs 19 residues. J lost 10 bases, V lost 5 bases, and 23 bases had no gene match. CDR1 SGHTA and CDR2 FQGTGA come from the germline V gene.

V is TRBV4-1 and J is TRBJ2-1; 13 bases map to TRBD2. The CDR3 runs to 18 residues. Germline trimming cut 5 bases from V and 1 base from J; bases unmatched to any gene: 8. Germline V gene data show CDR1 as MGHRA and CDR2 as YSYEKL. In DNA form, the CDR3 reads TGCGCCAGCAGCTGGACTAGCGGGAGCTCCCTTTCCTACAATGAGCAGTTCTTC. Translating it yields CASSWTSGSSLSYNEQFF.

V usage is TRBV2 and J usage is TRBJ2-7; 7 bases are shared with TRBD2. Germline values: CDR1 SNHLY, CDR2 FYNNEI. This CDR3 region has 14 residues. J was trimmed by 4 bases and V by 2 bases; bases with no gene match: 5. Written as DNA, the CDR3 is TGTGCCAGCAGTGAACAAGGGGAGGGGTACGAGCAGTACTTC. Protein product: CASSEQGEGYEQYF. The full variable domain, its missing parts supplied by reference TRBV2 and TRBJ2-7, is EPEVTQTPSHQVTQMGQEVILRCVPISNHLYFYWYRQILGQKVEFLVSFYNNEISEKSEIFDDQFSVERPDGSNFTLKIRSTKLEDSAMYFCASSEQGEGYEQYFGPGTRLTVT.

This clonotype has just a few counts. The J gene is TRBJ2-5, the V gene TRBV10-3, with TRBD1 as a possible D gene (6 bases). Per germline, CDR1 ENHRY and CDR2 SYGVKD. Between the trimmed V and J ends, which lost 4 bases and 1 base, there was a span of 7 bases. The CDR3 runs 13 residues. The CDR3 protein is CAISATGQETQYF. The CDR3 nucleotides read TGTGCCATCAGTGCGACAGGCCAAGAGACCCAGTACTTC.

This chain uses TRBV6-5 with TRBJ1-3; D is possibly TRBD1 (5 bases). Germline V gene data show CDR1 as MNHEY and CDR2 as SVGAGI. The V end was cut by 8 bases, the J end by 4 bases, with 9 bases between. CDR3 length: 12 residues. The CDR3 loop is CASRGPGNTIYF. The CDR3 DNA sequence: TGTGCCAGCCGGGGACCCGGAAACACCATATATTTT.

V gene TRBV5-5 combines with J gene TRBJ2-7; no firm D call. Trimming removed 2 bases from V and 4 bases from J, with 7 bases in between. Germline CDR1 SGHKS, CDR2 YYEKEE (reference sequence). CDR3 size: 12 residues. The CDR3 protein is CASSFPDYEQYF. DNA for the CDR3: TGTGCCAGCAGCTTTCCGGATTACGAGCAGTACTTC.

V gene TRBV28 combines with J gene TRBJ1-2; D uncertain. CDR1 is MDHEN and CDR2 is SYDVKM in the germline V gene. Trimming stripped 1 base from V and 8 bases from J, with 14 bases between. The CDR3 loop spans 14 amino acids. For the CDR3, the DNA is TGTGCCAGCAGTTTATCCGACCGGGGAGGGGGCTACACCTTC. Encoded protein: CASSLSDRGGGYTF.

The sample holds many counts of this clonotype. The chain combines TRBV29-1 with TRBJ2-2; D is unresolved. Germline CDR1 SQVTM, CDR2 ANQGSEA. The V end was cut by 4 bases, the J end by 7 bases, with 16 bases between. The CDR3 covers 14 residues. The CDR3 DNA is TGCAGCGTTGGAAGGCCCTTCCCAGGCGGGGAGCTGTTTTTT. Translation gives CSVGRPFPGGELFF.

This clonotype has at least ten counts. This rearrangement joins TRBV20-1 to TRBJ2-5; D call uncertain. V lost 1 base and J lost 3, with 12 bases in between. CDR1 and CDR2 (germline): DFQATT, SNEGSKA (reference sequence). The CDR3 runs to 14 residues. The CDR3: CSARGSLGKETQYF. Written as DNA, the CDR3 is TGCAGTGCTAGAGGATCTCTAGGAAAAGAGACCCAGTACTTC.

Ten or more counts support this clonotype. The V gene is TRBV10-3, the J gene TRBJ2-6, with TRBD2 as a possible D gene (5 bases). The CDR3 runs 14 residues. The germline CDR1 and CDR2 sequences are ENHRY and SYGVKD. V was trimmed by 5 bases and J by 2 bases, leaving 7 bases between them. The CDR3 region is CAISKGAGANVLTF. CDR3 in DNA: TGTGCCATCAGTAAGGGAGCTGGGGCCAACGTCCTGACTTTC.

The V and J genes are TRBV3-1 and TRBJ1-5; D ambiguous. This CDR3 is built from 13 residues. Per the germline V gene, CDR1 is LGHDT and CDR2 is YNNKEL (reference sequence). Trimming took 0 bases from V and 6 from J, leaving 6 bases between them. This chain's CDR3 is CASSQDAGQPQHF. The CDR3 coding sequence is TGTGCCAGCAGCCAAGACGCCGGTCAGCCCCAGCATTTT.

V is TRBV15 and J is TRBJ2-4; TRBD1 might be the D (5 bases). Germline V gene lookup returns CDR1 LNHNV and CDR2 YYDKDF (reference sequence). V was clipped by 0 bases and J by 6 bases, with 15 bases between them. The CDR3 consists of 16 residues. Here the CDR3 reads CATSRDFTGSTNIQYF. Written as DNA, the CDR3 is TGTGCCACCAGCAGAGATTTTACAGGCTCCACAAACATTCAGTACTTC.

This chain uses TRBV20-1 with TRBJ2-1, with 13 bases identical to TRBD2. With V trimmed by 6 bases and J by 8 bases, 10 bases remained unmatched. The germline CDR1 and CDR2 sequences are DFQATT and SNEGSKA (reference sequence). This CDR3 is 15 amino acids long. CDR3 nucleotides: TGCAGTGCCACTCAACTAGCGGGAGGGCCCCATGAGCAGTTCTTC. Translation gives CSATQLAGGPHEQFF.

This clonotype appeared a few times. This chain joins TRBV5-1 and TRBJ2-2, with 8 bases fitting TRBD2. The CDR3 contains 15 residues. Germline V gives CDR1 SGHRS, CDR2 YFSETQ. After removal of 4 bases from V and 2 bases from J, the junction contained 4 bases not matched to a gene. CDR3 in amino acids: CASSATSGNTGELFF. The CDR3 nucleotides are TGCGCCAGCAGCGCCACTAGCGGAAACACCGGGGAGCTGTTTTTT.

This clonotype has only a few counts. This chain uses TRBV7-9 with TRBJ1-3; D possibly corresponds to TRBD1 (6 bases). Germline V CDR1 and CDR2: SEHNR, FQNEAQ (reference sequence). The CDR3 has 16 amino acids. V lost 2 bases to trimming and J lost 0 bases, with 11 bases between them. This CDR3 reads CASSLSGEFSGNTIYF. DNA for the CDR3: TGTGCCAGCAGCTTATCAGGGGAATTCTCTGGAAACACCATATATTTT.

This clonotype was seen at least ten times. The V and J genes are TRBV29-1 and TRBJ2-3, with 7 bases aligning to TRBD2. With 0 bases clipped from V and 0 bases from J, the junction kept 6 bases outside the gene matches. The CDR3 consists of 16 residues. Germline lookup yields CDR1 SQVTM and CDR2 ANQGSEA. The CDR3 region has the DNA TGCAGCGTTGAAGACAGCCTAGCGGCTAGCACAGATACGCAGTATTTT. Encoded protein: CSVEDSLAASTDTQYF.

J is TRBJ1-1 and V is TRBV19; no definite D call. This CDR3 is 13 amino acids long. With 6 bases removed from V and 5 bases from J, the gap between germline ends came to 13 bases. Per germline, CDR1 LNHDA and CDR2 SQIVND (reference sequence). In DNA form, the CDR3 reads TGTGCCAGTAGGGCGGGGTTCAGGACTGAAGCTTTCTTT. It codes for CASRAGFRTEAFF.

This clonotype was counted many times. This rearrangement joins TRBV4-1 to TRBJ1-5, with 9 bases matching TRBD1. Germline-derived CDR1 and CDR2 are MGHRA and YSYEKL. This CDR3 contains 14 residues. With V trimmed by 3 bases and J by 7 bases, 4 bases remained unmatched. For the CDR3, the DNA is TGCGCCAGCAGCCACGGACAGGGGACCCAGCCCCAGCATTTT. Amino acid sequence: CASSHGQGTQPQHF.

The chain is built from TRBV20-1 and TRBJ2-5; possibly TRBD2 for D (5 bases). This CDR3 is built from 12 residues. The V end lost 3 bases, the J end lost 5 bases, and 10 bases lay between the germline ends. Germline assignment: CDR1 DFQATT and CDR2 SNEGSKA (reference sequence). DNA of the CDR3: TGCAGTGCTAGCCCGGGGTGGGAGACCCAGTACTTC. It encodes CSASPGWETQYF.